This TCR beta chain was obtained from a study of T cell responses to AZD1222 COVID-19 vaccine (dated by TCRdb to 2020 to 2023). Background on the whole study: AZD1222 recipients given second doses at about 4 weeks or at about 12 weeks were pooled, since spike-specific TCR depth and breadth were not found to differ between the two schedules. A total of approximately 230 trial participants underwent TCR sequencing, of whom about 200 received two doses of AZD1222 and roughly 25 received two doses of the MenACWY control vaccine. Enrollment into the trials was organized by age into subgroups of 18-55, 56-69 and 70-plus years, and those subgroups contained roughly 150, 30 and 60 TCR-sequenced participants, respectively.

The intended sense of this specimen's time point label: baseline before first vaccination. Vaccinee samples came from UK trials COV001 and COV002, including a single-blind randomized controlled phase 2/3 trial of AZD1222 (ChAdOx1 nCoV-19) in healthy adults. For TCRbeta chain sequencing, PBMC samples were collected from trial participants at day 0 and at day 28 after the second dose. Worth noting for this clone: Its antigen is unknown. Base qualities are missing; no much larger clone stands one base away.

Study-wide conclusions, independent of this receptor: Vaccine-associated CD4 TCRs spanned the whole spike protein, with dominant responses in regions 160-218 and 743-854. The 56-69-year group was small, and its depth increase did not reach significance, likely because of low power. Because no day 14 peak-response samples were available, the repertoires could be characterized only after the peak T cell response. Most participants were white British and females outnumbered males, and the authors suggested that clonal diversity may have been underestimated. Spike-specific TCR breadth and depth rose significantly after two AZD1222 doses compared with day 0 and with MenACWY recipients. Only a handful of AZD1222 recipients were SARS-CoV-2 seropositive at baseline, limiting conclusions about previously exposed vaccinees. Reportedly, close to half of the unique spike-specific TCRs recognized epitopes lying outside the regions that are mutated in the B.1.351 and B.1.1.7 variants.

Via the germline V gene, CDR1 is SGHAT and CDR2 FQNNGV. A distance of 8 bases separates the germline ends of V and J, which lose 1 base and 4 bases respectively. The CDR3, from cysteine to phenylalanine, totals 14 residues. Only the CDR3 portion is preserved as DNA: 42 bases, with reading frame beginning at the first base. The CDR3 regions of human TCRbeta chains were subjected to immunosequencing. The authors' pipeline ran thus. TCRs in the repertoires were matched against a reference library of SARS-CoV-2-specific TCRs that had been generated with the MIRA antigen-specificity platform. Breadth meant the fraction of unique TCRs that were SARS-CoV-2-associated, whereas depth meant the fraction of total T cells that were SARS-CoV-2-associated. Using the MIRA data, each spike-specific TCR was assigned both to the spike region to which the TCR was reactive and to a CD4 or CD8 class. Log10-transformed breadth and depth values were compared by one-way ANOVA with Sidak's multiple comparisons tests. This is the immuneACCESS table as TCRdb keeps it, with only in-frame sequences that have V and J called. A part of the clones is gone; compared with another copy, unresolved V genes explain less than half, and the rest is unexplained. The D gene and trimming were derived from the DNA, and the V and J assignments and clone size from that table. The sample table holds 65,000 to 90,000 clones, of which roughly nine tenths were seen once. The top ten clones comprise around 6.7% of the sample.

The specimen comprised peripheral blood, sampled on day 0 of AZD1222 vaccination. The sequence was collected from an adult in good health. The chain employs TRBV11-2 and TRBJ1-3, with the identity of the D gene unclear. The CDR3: CASSLGGGGNTIYF. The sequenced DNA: TGTGCCAGCAGCTTAGGGGGTGGCGGAAACACCATATATTTT.